The 21 T cell receptor beta chains below come from one sample, sequenced in a study of OX40 agonist ivuxolimab in advanced cancers. Measured with immunoSEQ multiplex PCR; TCRdb has only the in-frame clones, and not every one. The profile covers some 48,000 clones, with approximately 78% appearing a single time and around 7.1% taken by the ten largest. Sequencing used CD4+ or CD8+ T cells sorted from blood, obtained in a trial of the OX40 agonist ivuxolimab. The source of these receptors is an adult with an advanced solid tumor such as melanoma, head and neck, liver or kidney cancer.

The V gene is TRBV27, the J gene TRBJ2-1, with D perhaps TRBD2 (6 bases). Per germline, CDR1 MNHEY and CDR2 SMNVEV (reference sequence). This CDR3 region has 15 residues. V lost 0 bases and J lost 7, with 13 bases in between. CDR3 sequence reads: CASSLSFNAGNEQFF. DNA of the CDR3: TGTGCCAGCAGTTTATCTTTTAATGCGGGAAATGAGCAGTTCTTC.

V usage is TRBV10-3 and J usage is TRBJ1-4; TRBD1 matches 7 bases. CDR3 length: 12 amino acids. Losses at the gene ends were 11 bases for V and 6 bases for J; bases not matched to a gene: 6. Germline V gene data show CDR1 as ENHRY and CDR2 as SYGVKD. The CDR3 is CAARDSDEKLFF. The CDR3 bases are TGTGCCGCCCGGGACAGTGATGAAAAACTGTTTTTT.

J is TRBJ2-5 and V is TRBV7-9; TRBD2 matches at 7 bases. Germline CDR1 reads SEHNR; CDR2 reads FQNEAQ (reference sequence). There are 13 residues in the CDR3. V shed 2 bases and J 3 bases; nucleotides not matched to a gene: 0. CDR3 sequence: CASSLSGKETQYF. Here the CDR3 DNA reads TGTGCCAGCAGCTTAAGCGGGAAAGAGACCCAGTACTTC.

This clone has more than one count but fewer than ten. The genes are TRBV29-1 and TRBJ2-3, with D possibly being TRBD1 or TRBD2 (5 bases each). This CDR3 is built from 12 residues. Germline V gene data show CDR1 as SQVTM and CDR2 as ANQGSEA. V was cut by 7 bases and J by 4 bases, with 12 bases left in between. The CDR3 region is CSGGVTADTQYF. DNA for the CDR3: TGCAGCGGAGGGGTGACGGCAGATACGCAGTATTTT.

The J gene is TRBJ2-1, the V gene TRBV4-3, with no clear D. The CDR3 is 14 amino acids. Between the trimmed V and J ends, which lost 3 bases and 7 bases, there was a span of 13 bases. CDR1 LGHNA and CDR2 YSLEER come from the germline V gene. CDR3 region: CASSHEGSGNEQFF. As DNA, the CDR3 is TGCGCCAGCAGCCATGAAGGGTCCGGGAATGAGCAGTTCTTC.

This chain joins TRBV19 and TRBJ2-5; possibly TRBD2 for D (5 bases). This CDR3 has 14 amino acids. Trimming removed 5 bases at V and 4 bases at J, with 14 bases between. CDR1 is LNHDA, CDR2 SQIVND, per germline (reference sequence). The CDR3 is CASSFHGEGETQYF. Written as DNA, the CDR3 is TGTGCCAGTAGTTTCCACGGGGAAGGAGAGACCCAGTACTTC.

This clone was recorded once. This rearrangement joins TRBV6-5 to TRBJ1-1; tentatively, D is TRBD1 (5 bases). The CDR3 loop spans 15 amino acids. Germline V gives CDR1 MNHEY, CDR2 SVGAGI. Between the trimmed V and J ends, which lost 0 bases and 3 bases, there was a span of 11 bases. In nucleotides, the CDR3 is TGTGCCAGCAGTTACTCATTGGGGGGGGACACTGAAGCTTTCTTT. Translating gives CASSYSLGGDTEAFF.

This chain joins TRBV11-3 and TRBJ2-5; tentative D call: TRBD1 (6 bases). Trimming removed 3 bases at V and 5 bases at J, with 16 bases between. Per the germline V gene, CDR1 is SGHNT and CDR2 is YENEEA. This CDR3 spans 15 amino acids. Written as DNA, the CDR3 is TGTGCCAGCAGCTTGGCGGCAGGGGCCGGGGAGACCCAGTACTTC. Its translation: CASSLAAGAGETQYF.

This clone has just a few counts. V gene TRBV18 combines with J gene TRBJ1-6; tentative D call: TRBD1 (5 bases). V shed 0 bases and J shed 8 bases, with 8 bases lying between them. This CDR3 is built from 14 residues. The germline V gene encodes CDR1 KGHSH and CDR2 LQKENI. CDR3 in DNA: TGTGCCAGCTCACCACCCGTGGGGGATTCACCCCTCCACTTT. Its translation is CASSPPVGDSPLHF.

Comments on this clone: In the same sample, other DNA sequences code for this CDR3. The V call is TRBV6-5, the J call TRBJ2-3; no firm D call. This CDR3 region has 14 residues. Germline V gives CDR1 MNHEY, CDR2 SVGAGI. Trimming stripped 2 bases from V and 3 bases from J, with 9 bases between. For the CDR3, the DNA is TGTGCCAGCAGTTACGCCCTAAGGACAGATACGCAGTATTTT. Its protein product is CASSYALRTDTQYF.

This rearrangement joins TRBV7-2 to TRBJ2-2; a weak D match, TRBD1 (6 bases). Between the trimmed V and J ends, which lost 1 base and 1 base, there was a span of 10 bases. From germline, CDR1 is SGHTA and CDR2 FQGNSA. The CDR3 has 16 residues. The CDR3 DNA reads TGTGCCAGCAGCTTAGACTCGGGACAGAACACCGGGGAGCTGTTTTTT. Protein product: CASSLDSGQNTGELFF.

This clone has just a few counts. This rearrangement joins TRBV14 to TRBJ2-7; TRBD2 matches at 9 bases. The CDR3 totals 17 residues. The junction had 12 bases not matched to a gene; V was cut back by 0 bases and J by 6 bases. Germline-derived CDR1 and CDR2 are SGHDN and FVKESK. This CDR3 is CASSQEGLAGTGSEQYF. CDR3 DNA sequence: TGTGCCAGCAGCCAAGAAGGGCTAGCGGGGACGGGCAGCGAGCAGTACTTC.

The chain uses TRBV5-1 and TRBJ2-5, with TRBD2 matching over 16 bases. The CDR3 consists of 17 residues. Germline-derived CDR1 and CDR2 are SGHRS and YFSETQ. J lost 4 bases, V lost 3 bases, and 6 bases had no gene match. The DNA of the CDR3 is TGCGCCAGCAGCTCAGGGACTAGCGGGAGGGCCCTAGAGACCCAGTACTTC. Its protein is CASSSGTSGRALETQYF.

V and J are TRBV25-1 and TRBJ1-2; tentatively, D is TRBD1 (6 bases). From germline, CDR1 is MGHDK and CDR2 SYGVNS. The CDR3 totals 17 residues. V lost 6 bases to trimming and J lost 5 bases, with 25 bases between them. The CDR3 DNA sequence: TGTGCCAGCAGCGACCGGGCGGGGGGCCCAGGGAGATATGGCTACACCTTC. It codes for CASSDRAGGPGRYGYTF.

This chain uses TRBV30 with TRBJ2-1; 7 bases match TRBD2. Germline V CDR1 and CDR2: GTSNPN, SVGIG (reference sequence). The CDR3 runs 14 residues. The V gene end was trimmed by 4 bases and the J gene end by 6 bases; junction bases not matched to a gene: 9. This CDR3 reads CAWKREMRRNEQFF. The CDR3 DNA sequence: TGTGCCTGGAAGCGGGAAATGCGTCGCAATGAGCAGTTCTTC. Full variable domain (missing parts from reference TRBV30 and TRBJ2-1): SQTIHQWPATLVQPVGSPLSLECTVEGTSNPNLYWYRQAAGRGLQLLFYSVGIGQISSEVPQNLSASRPQDRQFILSSKKLLLSDSGFYLCAWKREMRRNEQFFGPGTRLTVL.

V gene TRBV13 combines with J gene TRBJ2-2, with 7 nucleotides matching TRBD1. The CDR3 length is 15 residues. The V segment lost 5 bases and the J segment 5 bases; nucleotides outside the gene matches: 8. Germline V gene data show CDR1 as PRHDT and CDR2 as FYEKMQ (reference sequence). The CDR3 is CASSLLGGRTGELFF. In DNA, the CDR3 is TGTGCCAGCAGCCTATTAGGGGGCCGAACCGGGGAGCTGTTTTTT.

The chain uses TRBV18 and TRBJ2-5; tentative D call: TRBD1 (6 bases). The DNA end is more similar to TRBJ2-7, so the J call may be wrong. CDR1 is KGHSH and CDR2 is LQKENI in the germline V gene. CDR3 size: 13 residues. The CDR3 reads CASSPLQGYEQYF. Here the CDR3 DNA reads TGTGCCAGCTCACCACTACAGGGCTACGAGCAGTACTTC.

CDR3 DNA sequence: TGTGCCAGCAGCTTAGTACCCGGCCAAAACTACGAGCAGTACTTC. This encodes CASSLVPGQNYEQYF. The genes are TRBV11-2 and TRBJ2-7; D gene ambiguous. Trimming removed 1 base at V and 3 bases at J, with 13 bases between. The CDR3 covers 15 residues. The V gene's germline CDR1 is SGHAT and CDR2 FQNNGV.

The rearrangement uses TRBV7-8 and TRBJ2-5; TRBD2 might be the D (5 bases). The V and J ends lost 2 bases and 5 bases respectively, with 15 bases between them. Germline lookup yields CDR1 SGHVS and CDR2 FQNEAQ. CDR3 length: 15 residues. In DNA form, the CDR3 reads TGTGCCAGCAGCTTACGTCCTAGCTGGGAGGAGACCCAGTACTTC. This codes for CASSLRPSWEETQYF.

CDR3 nucleotides: TGTGCCAGCAGCTTAAAGGGAATGAGCAATCAGCCCCAGCATTTT. This sequence encodes CASSLKGMSNQPQHF. The gene calls are TRBV7-2 and TRBJ1-5; the D is unclear. The V gene lost 2 bases and the J gene lost 1 base, with 9 bases spanning the gap. Germline V CDR1 and CDR2: SGHTA, FQGNSA. The CDR3 is 15 amino acids.

The CDR3 here is CASSLAAGHSNQPQHF. CDR3 sequence (DNA): TGCGCCAGCAGCTTGGCCGCGGGACATAGCAATCAGCCCCAGCATTTT. The chain has TRBV5-1 and TRBJ1-5; tentatively, D is TRBD1 (6 bases). There are 16 residues in the CDR3. Germline CDR1 SGHRS, CDR2 YFSETQ. Deletions cut 0 bases from V and 0 bases from J, with 10 bases between.